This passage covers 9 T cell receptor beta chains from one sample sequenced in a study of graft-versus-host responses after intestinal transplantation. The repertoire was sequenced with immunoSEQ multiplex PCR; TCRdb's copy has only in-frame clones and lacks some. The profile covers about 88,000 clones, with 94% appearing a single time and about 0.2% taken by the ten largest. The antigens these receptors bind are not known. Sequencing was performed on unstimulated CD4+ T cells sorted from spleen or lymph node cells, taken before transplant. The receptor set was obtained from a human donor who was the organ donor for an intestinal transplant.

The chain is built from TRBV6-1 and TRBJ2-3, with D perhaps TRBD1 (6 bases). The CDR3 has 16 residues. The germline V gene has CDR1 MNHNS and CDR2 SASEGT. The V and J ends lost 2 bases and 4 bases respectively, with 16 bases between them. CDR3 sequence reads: CASSETYRVPPDTQYF. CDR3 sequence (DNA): TGTGCCAGCAGTGAAACGTACAGGGTGCCCCCAGATACGCAGTATTTT.

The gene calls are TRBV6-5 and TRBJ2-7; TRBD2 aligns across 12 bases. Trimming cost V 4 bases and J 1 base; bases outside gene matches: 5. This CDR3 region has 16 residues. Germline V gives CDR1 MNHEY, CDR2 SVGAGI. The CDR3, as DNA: TGTGCCAGCAGTTTCGGACTAGCGGGGCTTTCCTACGAGCAGTACTTC. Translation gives CASSFGLAGLSYEQYF.

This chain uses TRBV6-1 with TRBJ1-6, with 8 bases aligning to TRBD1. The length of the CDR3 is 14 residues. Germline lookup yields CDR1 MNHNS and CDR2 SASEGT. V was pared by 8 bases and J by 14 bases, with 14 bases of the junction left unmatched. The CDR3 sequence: CASAIKDRVVSLHF. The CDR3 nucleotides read TGTGCCAGCGCAATAAAGGACAGGGTGGTATCCCTCCACTTT.

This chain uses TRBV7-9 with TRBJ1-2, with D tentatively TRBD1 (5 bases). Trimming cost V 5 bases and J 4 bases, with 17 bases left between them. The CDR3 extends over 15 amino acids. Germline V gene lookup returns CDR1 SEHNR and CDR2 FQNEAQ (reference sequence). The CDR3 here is CASSLGLEPSYGYTF. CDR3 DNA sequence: TGTGCCAGCAGCCTGGGACTAGAGCCTAGCTATGGCTACACCTTC.

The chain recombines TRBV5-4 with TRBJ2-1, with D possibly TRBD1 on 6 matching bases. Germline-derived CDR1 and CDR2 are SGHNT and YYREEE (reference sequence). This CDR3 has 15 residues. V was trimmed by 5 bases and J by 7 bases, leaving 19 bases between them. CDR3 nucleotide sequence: TGTGCCAGCAGAAGGACAGAAAACGAGAAAAATGAGCAGTTCTTC. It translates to CASRRTENEKNEQFF.

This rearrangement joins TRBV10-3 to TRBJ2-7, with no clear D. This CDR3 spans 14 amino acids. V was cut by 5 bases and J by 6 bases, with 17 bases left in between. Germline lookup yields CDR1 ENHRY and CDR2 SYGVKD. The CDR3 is CAISRTPDISEQYF. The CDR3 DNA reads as TGTGCCATCAGTCGAACACCTGATATCTCCGAGCAGTACTTC.

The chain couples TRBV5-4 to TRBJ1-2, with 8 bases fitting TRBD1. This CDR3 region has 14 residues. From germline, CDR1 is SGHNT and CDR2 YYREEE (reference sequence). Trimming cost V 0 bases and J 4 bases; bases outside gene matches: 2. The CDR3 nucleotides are TGTGCCAGCAGCTTGGGGACAGGGTCCTATGGCTACACCTTC. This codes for CASSLGTGSYGYTF.

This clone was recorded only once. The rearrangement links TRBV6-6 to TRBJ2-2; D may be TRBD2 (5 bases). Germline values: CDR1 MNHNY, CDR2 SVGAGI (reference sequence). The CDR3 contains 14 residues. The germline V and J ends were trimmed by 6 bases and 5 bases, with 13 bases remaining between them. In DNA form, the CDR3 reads TGTGCCAGCAGAAGAGGGTCGAGGACCGGGGAGCTGTTTTTT. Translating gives CASRRGSRTGELFF.

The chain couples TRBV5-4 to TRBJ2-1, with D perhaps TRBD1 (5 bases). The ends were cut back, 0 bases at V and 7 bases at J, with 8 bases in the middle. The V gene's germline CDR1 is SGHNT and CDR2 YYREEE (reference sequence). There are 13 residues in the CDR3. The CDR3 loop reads CASSLGQRNEQFF. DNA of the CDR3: TGTGCCAGCAGCTTGGGACAGAGAAATGAGCAGTTCTTC.